This TCR beta chain was retrieved from a study of T cells in Graves' hyperthyroidism and ophthalmopathy. Study context: Initial diagnosis, before any treatment, was when peripheral blood was collected.

Trimming cost V 2 bases and J 6 bases, with 11 bases left between them. Germline CDR1 is SNHLY and CDR2 is FYNNEI. The CDR3 is 14 amino acids. Worth noting for this clonotype: Its specificity is unknown.

Study-level points and caveats: From stable hyperthyroidism, ophthalmopathy was separated by a 13 V-J model.

TCR beta CDR3 regions were amplified from RNA transcripts. TCR CDR3 regions were first amplified by RT-PCR with HTBI primers. Each CDR3 protein gets one entry after TCRdb re-called the multiplex PCR reads with MiXCR. There are about 350,000 distinct CDR3 sequences in the sample; 14% occur only once, and under 30% lies in the top ten. Researchers defined stable Graves' hyperthyroidism as no ophthalmopathy progression within 18 months. Exclusions: uncontrolled infection, other autoimmune disease, pregnancy, lactation. The TCR was taken from a woman aged 25 to 39 with Graves' hyperthyroidism. J is TRBJ1-5 and V is TRBV2, with D uncertain. Source material: blood. The CDR3 coding sequence is TGTGCCAGCAGTGAAATGCGGACCCCTCAGCCCCAGCATTTT. Amino acid sequence: CASSEMRTPQPQHF.